This T cell receptor (beta chain) was observed in a study of T cell repertoires in cytomegalovirus infection. Study background: The public TCR beta signatures pointed to both CMV infection and matching HLA type.

As concerns this clonotype: Its target is not known.

This CDR3 has 14 residues. Germline V gene lookup returns CDR1 SGHTA and CDR2 FQGNSA. V shed 5 bases and J shed 7 bases, with 14 bases lying between them. TCRdb re-analysed the reads in MiXCR, keeping a single row per CDR3 protein. This sample has about 350,000 distinct CDR3 sequences; around a third occur once, and the top ten carry around an eighth. The material was cultured PBMCs, obtained from culture after CMV antigen stimulation. The clonotype was recovered from a human donor in good health (CMV status not recorded). Some clones in this sample may be carry-over from other donors' samples. The chain joins TRBV7-2 to TRBJ2-2; unclear D gene. DNA for the CDR3: TGTGCCAGCAGCCGTGGGGTTCCGCACGGGGAGCTGTTTTTT. Protein: CASSRGVPHGELFF.